These 15 T cell receptor beta chains came from one sample sequenced in a study of cytomegalovirus exposure and HLA in healthy donors. Primers: 60 Vbeta forward and 13 Jbeta reverse. Using immunoSEQ multiplex PCR, the repertoire was profiled, and TCRdb retains in-frame clones only, with some absent. The repertoire holds 65,000 to 70,000 clones, around 77% seen once, with 5.5% to 7% in the top ten. The source material was PBMCs. These receptor sequences come from a man in his fifties or sixties in good health and CMV-seronegative.

This rearrangement joins TRBV5-1 to TRBJ2-3, with D possibly being TRBD1 (6 bases). Germline CDR1 SGHRS, CDR2 YFSETQ. The CDR3 spans 14 residues. The V gene lost 4 bases and the J gene lost 2 bases, with 11 bases spanning the gap. The CDR3 here is CASSLRQATDTQYF. CDR3 bases: TGCGCCAGCAGCCTGAGACAGGCCACAGATACGCAGTATTTT.

The V gene is TRBV5-1, the J gene TRBJ2-3, with 7 bases fitting TRBD2. CDR3 size: 15 residues. Trimming cost V 4 bases and J 3 bases; bases outside gene matches: 8. CDR1 is SGHRS and CDR2 is YFSETQ in the germline V gene. CDR3 protein: CASSGGVGGTDTQYF. CDR3 DNA sequence: TGCGCCAGCAGCGGGGGGGTCGGTGGAACAGATACGCAGTATTTT.

The CDR3 DNA sequence: TGCGCCAGCAGCTTGACAGGGGACTTCACTGAAGCTTTCTTT. Translating gives CASSLTGDFTEAFF. The chain links TRBV5-1 to TRBJ1-1, with 7 bases fitting TRBD1. V gave up 1 base and J gave up 4 bases; unmatched junction bases: 4. CDR1 and CDR2 from the germline V gene are SGHRS and YFSETQ. This CDR3 has 14 amino acids.

The V gene is TRBV28, the J gene TRBJ2-1; 7 nucleotides align to TRBD2. Germline V lookup: CDR1 MDHEN, CDR2 SYDVKM. The CDR3 is made up of 15 amino acids. The J segment lost 3 bases and the V segment lost 3 bases, leaving 5 bases of the junction unmatched. The CDR3 bases are TGTGCCAGCAGTTTTAGCGGGCTAGGCTACAATGAGCAGTTCTTC. This sequence encodes CASSFSGLGYNEQFF.

V usage is TRBV6-5 and J usage is TRBJ2-7; D may be TRBD1 (5 bases). The CDR3 has 15 amino acids. Germline CDR1 and CDR2: MNHEY and SVGAGI. The V gene lost 0 bases and the J gene lost 1 base, with 10 bases spanning the gap. This chain's CDR3 is CASSYSIQGSYEQYF. The CDR3 DNA sequence: TGTGCCAGCAGTTACTCGATTCAGGGATCCTACGAGCAGTACTTC.

The rearrangement links TRBV30 to TRBJ1-4, with D possibly TRBD1 on 6 matching bases. Germline lookup yields CDR1 GTSNPN and CDR2 SVGIG (reference sequence). The CDR3 is 14 residues long. Trimming pared 0 bases from V and 7 bases from J, leaving 12 bases between. The CDR3 bases are TGTGCCTGGAGTGTAGGGCAGGGGATTGAAAAACTGTTTTTT. This translates into CAWSVGQGIEKLFF.

A few counts support this clone. V and J are TRBV6-1 and TRBJ1-2; 9 positions agree with TRBD1. Per the germline V gene, CDR1 is MNHNS and CDR2 is SASEGT. V was clipped by 6 bases and J by 6 bases; unmatched bases: 8. The CDR3 sequence is 14 residues long. This CDR3 reads CASSPRGTGNGYTF. The CDR3 DNA is TGTGCCAGCAGCCCAAGGGGGACAGGGAATGGCTACACCTTC.

This rearrangement joins TRBV29-1 to TRBJ1-1; weak D call: TRBD1 (5 bases). V dropped 5 bases and J dropped 5 bases, with 18 bases sitting between them. The CDR3 is 14 amino acids. Germline loops: CDR1 SQVTM, CDR2 ANQGSEA. The CDR3, as DNA: TGCAGCGTTCCGGTGGGGGGGTATGGGACTGAAGCTTTCTTT. As protein: CSVPVGGYGTEAFF. Full variable domain (missing parts from reference TRBV29-1 and TRBJ1-1): SAVISQKPSRDICQRGTSLTIQCQVDSQVTMMFWYRQQPGQSLTLIATANQGSEATYESGFVIDKFPISRPNLTFSTLTVSNMSPEDSSIYLCSVPVGGYGTEAFFGQGTRLTVV.

The V and J genes are TRBV5-6 and TRBJ2-3; 7 bases map to TRBD2. The CDR3 loop spans 15 amino acids. Germline-derived CDR1 and CDR2 are SGHDT and YYEEEE. V dropped 1 base and J dropped 6; count of bases not matched to a gene: 8. This CDR3 reads CASSLWEGLVDTQYF. The CDR3 DNA reads TGTGCCAGCAGCTTGTGGGAGGGCCTAGTGGATACGCAGTATTTT.

This clone has a single count. The rearrangement links TRBV10-2 to TRBJ2-7, with 9 bases aligning to TRBD1. Germline trimming cut 0 bases from V and 3 bases from J; bases unmatched to any gene: 3. The CDR3 has 15 residues. The germline V gene has CDR1 WSHSY and CDR2 SAAADI. CDR3: CASSESLGQGYEQYF. In DNA, the CDR3 is TGCGCCAGCAGTGAGTCGTTGGGACAGGGCTACGAGCAGTACTTC.

The rearrangement uses TRBV2 and TRBJ2-3; D is possibly TRBD2 (7 bases). CDR3 length equals 13 residues. Deletions cut 9 bases from V and 3 bases from J, with 13 bases between. Looked up from germline, CDR1 is SNHLY and CDR2 is FYNNEI. CDR3 amino acids: CARGASGTDTQYF. The CDR3 coding sequence is TGTGCCAGGGGGGCTAGCGGAACAGATACGCAGTATTTT.

The chain combines TRBV6-5 with TRBJ2-7; 11 nucleotides match TRBD2. The CDR3 sequence is 14 residues long. From germline, CDR1 is MNHEY and CDR2 SVGAGI. V was clipped by 4 bases and J by 6 bases; unmatched bases: 5. In nucleotides, the CDR3 is TGTGCCAGCAGTTTTCTAGCGGGGGGTGGCGAGCAGTACTTC. Translating gives CASSFLAGGGEQYF.

This chain joins TRBV18 and TRBJ2-2; TRBD2 aligns across 9 bases. This CDR3 spans 17 amino acids. Germline V gives CDR1 KGHSH, CDR2 LQKENI. The J segment lost 2 bases and the V segment lost 2 bases, leaving 6 bases of the junction unmatched. The CDR3 sequence: CASSPEVAGANTGELFF. As DNA, the CDR3 is TGTGCCAGCTCACCAGAGGTAGCGGGGGCCAACACCGGGGAGCTGTTTTTT.

The rearrangement uses TRBV7-2 and TRBJ2-7; D possibly corresponds to TRBD1 (6 bases). CDR1 is SGHTA and CDR2 is FQGNSA in the germline V gene. The length of the CDR3 is 18 residues. Trimming stripped 2 bases from V and 6 bases from J, with 26 bases between. CDR3 nucleotides: TGTGCCAGCAGCTTATCATTTAGTTTGGGGATCTCAGGGGCCGAGCAGTACTTC. It encodes CASSLSFSLGISGAEQYF.

This clone came up a few times. The chain employs TRBV27 and TRBJ2-2; D not certain. The CDR3 is 17 residues long. The germline gives CDR1 MNHEY, CDR2 SMNVEV (reference sequence). V was shortened by 3 bases and J by 4 bases, with 18 bases between the two germline ends. The CDR3 DNA is TGTGCCAGCAGTTTCCAGGTGTCCGACATCCTCACCGGGGAGCTGTTTTTT. This encodes CASSFQVSDILTGELFF.